The 8 T cell receptor beta chains below were found in one sample sequenced in a study. From the RT-PCR reads, TCRdb called clonotypes with MiXCR, one entry per CDR3 protein. This sample yields 550,000 to 750,000 distinct CDR3 sequences, of which approximately 14% are seen a single time; 3% to 4.5% belongs to the top ten. Specimen: memory CD4+ T cells from blood. The receptors shown here come from a female donor in good health, serving as a healthy control.

The rearrangement uses TRBV7-9 and TRBJ2-2; TRBD2 aligns across 9 bases. CDR1 is SEHNR and CDR2 is FQNEAQ in the germline V gene (reference sequence). The CDR3 loop spans 19 amino acids. The V and J ends lost 6 bases and 4 bases, in that order; junction bases with no gene match: 18. DNA of the CDR3: TGTGCCAGCAGAGCTTCAAGCGGGGGGCGCGACCCGAGCACCGGGGAGCTGTTTTTT. It yields the protein CASRASSGGRDPSTGELFF.

This clonotype was detected ten times or more. This sequence joins TRBV28 and TRBJ1-6; the D is unclear. Germline V gene sequence: CDR1 MDHEN, CDR2 SYDVKM. This CDR3 region has 13 residues. The germline V and J ends were trimmed by 6 bases and 9 bases, with 12 bases remaining between them. CDR3 loop: CASRRLVGSPLHF. The CDR3 bases are TGTGCCAGCAGGAGGCTGGTCGGTTCACCCCTCCACTTT.

This clonotype was counted between two and nine times. The limits of the CDR3 on the DNA are not certain, so only TCRdb's listed CDR3 is given. This sequence joins TRBV6-2 or TRBV6-3 and TRBJ2-2. Counting both end residues, the CDR3 totals 14 amino acids. Germline CDR1 is MNHEY and CDR2 is SVGEGT. The CDR3 sequence is CASSSSTRSGELFF.

This rearrangement joins TRBV12-3 or TRBV12-4 to TRBJ2-1; 9 positions agree with TRBD2. The CDR3 length is 16 residues. The junction had 12 bases not matched to a gene; V was cut back by 5 bases and J by 7 bases. The CDR3 DNA reads TGTGCCAGCAGTCCGCTTAGCGGGGGAGGTGAGAATGAGCAGTTCTTC. Translation: CASSPLSGGGENEQFF.

The table lists this clonotype with many counts. The V gene is TRBV7-6, the J gene TRBJ2-2; TRBD1 matches 7 bases. Trimming took 2 bases from V and 4 from J; bases not matched to a gene: 10. The CDR3 runs to 17 residues. Germline CDR1 is SGHVS and CDR2 is FNYEAQ. The CDR3 nucleotides read TGTGCCAGCAGCTTAAGTCCTACTCAGGGGGTCACCGGGGAGCTGTTTTTT. Encoded protein: CASSLSPTQGVTGELFF.

This clonotype was counted between two and nine times. V is TRBV7-2 and J is TRBJ1-4, with D tentatively TRBD1 (5 bases). The CDR3 contains 16 residues. Germline lookup yields CDR1 SGHTA and CDR2 FQGNSA. V dropped 5 bases and J dropped 8 bases, with 21 bases sitting between them. CDR3 loop: CASSKRGGASGEKLFF. CDR3 DNA sequence: TGTGCCAGCAGCAAAAGGGGAGGGGCTTCGGGCGAAAAACTGTTTTTT. Combining the CDR3 with reference TRBV7-2 and TRBJ1-4 gives the whole variable domain GAGVSQSPSNKVTEKGKDVELRCDPISGHTALYWYRQSLGQGLEFLIYFQGNSAPDKSGLPSDRFSAERTGGSVSTLTIQRTQQEDSAVYLCASSKRGGASGEKLFFGSGTQLSVL.

The chain joins TRBV7-2 to TRBJ2-3; D is perhaps TRBD1 or TRBD2 (5 bases each). V lost 3 bases to trimming and J lost 5 bases, with 12 bases between them. Germline CDR1 and CDR2: SGHTA and FQGNSA. The CDR3 covers 14 residues. The CDR3, as DNA: TGTGCCAGCAGCTTGGGACCGGCGGTAGATACGCAGTATTTT. It translates to CASSLGPAVDTQYF.

At least ten counts were recorded for this clonotype. The V and J genes are TRBV5-1 and TRBJ2-1; 15 bases map to TRBD2. The junction had 2 bases not matched to a gene; V was cut back by 4 bases and J by 6 bases. This CDR3 comprises 15 residues. CDR1 and CDR2 (germline): SGHRS, YFSETQ. In DNA, the CDR3 is TGCGCCAGCAGCGCGGGACTAGCGGGAGGCAATGAGCAGTTCTTC. The encoded protein is CASSAGLAGGNEQFF.